This T cell receptor (beta chain) came from a study of T cells after somatic rescue of genetic block. Trimming removed 5 bases from V and 6 bases from J, with 14 bases in between. Per the germline V gene, CDR1 is SEHNR and CDR2 is FQNEAQ (reference sequence). This CDR3 region has 14 residues. The repertoire was sequenced with immunoSEQ multiplex PCR; TCRdb's copy has only in-frame clones and lacks some. In the table there are tens of thousands of clones, about 91% of which are singletons. The TCR comes from a man aged 40-50 years. Sequenced: peripheral blood mononuclear cells (PBMCs). This chain connects TRBV7-9 to TRBJ2-4; D is possibly TRBD1 (5 bases). The CDR3 reads CASSPEGAGNIQYF. CDR3 nucleotide sequence: TGTGCCAGCAGCCCAGAAGGGGCCGGAAACATTCAGTACTTC.